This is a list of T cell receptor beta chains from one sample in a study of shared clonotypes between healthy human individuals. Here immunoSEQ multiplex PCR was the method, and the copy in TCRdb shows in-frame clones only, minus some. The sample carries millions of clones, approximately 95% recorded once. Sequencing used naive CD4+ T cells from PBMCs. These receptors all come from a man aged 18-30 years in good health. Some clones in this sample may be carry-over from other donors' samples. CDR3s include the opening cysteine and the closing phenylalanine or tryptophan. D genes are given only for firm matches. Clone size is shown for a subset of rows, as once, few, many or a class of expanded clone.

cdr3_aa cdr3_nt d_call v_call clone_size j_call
CASCLEAKNIQYF TGTGCCAGTTGTCTCGAAGCCAAAAACATTCAGTACTTC NA TRBV2 once TRBJ2-4
CASSATTGPQETQYF TGTGCCAGCAGCGCCACCACCGGGCCGCAAGAGACCCAGTACTTC NA TRBV9 NA TRBJ2-5
CASSAGTDLVNEQFF TGTGCCAGCAGCGCAGGGACAGACCTGGTCAATGAGCAGTTCTTC TRBD1 TRBV5-4 NA TRBJ2-1
CASSQDNLAETQYF TGTGCCAGCAGCCAAGACAACCTGGCAGAGACCCAGTACTTC NA TRBV4-2 NA TRBJ2-5
CASSVDRGRRNTEAFF TGTGCCAGCAGCGTAGACAGGGGCCGGCGAAACACTGAAGCTTTCTTT TRBD1 TRBV28 NA TRBJ1-1
CASSLHWQRNQPQHF TGTGCCAGCAGTTTACATTGGCAGCGGAATCAGCCCCAGCATTTT NA TRBV28 NA TRBJ1-5
CASSTIGGVTEAFF TGTGCCAGCAGCACCATTGGGGGAGTCACTGAAGCTTTCTTT NA TRBV7-2 NA TRBJ1-1
CASSDPNSRGMSMNTEAFF TGTGCCAGCAGTGATCCGAATTCAAGGGGAATGTCCATGAACACTGAAGCTTTCTTT NA TRBV6-4 NA TRBJ1-1
CASSNQLPGSGEKLFF TGTGCCAGCAGCAATCAACTCCCGGGGTCGGGTGAAAAACTGTTTTTT NA TRBV5-4 NA TRBJ1-4
CASSLGGTGAYEQYF TGTGCCAGCAGCCTGGGGGGGACAGGAGCCTACGAGCAGTACTTC NA TRBV5-5 NA TRBJ2-7
CASSLDGGWDKLFF TGCGCCAGCAGCTTGGACGGGGGCTGGGATAAACTGTTTTTT NA TRBV5-1 NA TRBJ1-4
CASSIVRGSYEQYF TGTGCCAGTAGTATAGTAAGGGGCTCCTACGAGCAGTACTTC NA TRBV19 NA TRBJ2-7
CASSLVGQGEGEQYF TGTGCCAGCAGCTTAGTGGGACAGGGGGAGGGCGAGCAGTACTTC TRBD1 TRBV7-2 NA TRBJ2-7
CASSLSGTLVAQPQHF TGTGCCAGCAGTTTATCGGGTACCCTGGTCGCTCAGCCCCAGCATTTT NA TRBV27 NA TRBJ1-5
CASSPPGQGPEAFF TGTGCCAGCAGTCCTCCCGGACAGGGCCCTGAAGCTTTCTTT TRBD1 TRBV28 NA TRBJ1-1
CASSLGVSSYEQYF TGTGCCAGCTCTCTCGGGGTGAGCTCCTACGAGCAGTACTTC NA TRBV6-1 once TRBJ2-7
CASDDPHEQYF TGTGCCAGCGACGACCCACACGAGCAGTACTTC NA TRBV21-1 NA TRBJ2-7
CASSLVGAPYNEQFF TGTGCCAGCAGCTTAGTCGGAGCCCCCTACAATGAGCAGTTCTTC NA TRBV7-9 NA TRBJ2-1
CASSSPGSGNTIYF TGTGCCAGCAGTTCCCCGGGCTCTGGAAACACCATATATTTT NA TRBV28 NA TRBJ1-3
CASSPEGYRELFF TGTGCCAGCAGCCCGGAGGGTTACAGGGAGCTGTTTTTT NA TRBV5-4 NA TRBJ2-2